Listed below are T cell receptor beta chains from one sample, sequenced in a study of shared clonotypes between healthy human individuals. Sequencing used immunoSEQ multiplex PCR; TCRdb keeps in-frame clones, though not all of them. Counted here are 1,400,000 or so clones, approximately 98.5% occurring once; the ten biggest clones make up roughly 0.35%. Material: naive CD4+ T cells sorted from blood. Source of these receptors: a man aged 25-45 years in good health. Both conserved end residues are part of each CDR3. D genes are given only for firm matches. A clone size is listed for some rows: how often the clone was seen (once, few, many), or a class if it is expanded.

D gene: NA; clone size: NA; V gene: TRBV11-2; J gene: TRBJ2-3; CDR3 DNA: TGTGCCAGCAGCTCTTACGTACGACATAGCACAGATACGCAGTATTTT; CDR3 protein: CASSSYVRHSTDTQYF
D gene: NA; clone size: NA; V gene: TRBV2; J gene: TRBJ2-3; CDR3 DNA: TGTGCCAGCAGTGAACAGGAGCCGCTGAGATATACGCAGTATTTT; CDR3 protein: CASSEQEPLRYTQYF
D gene: NA; clone size: NA; V gene: TRBV9; J gene: TRBJ2-3; CDR3 DNA: TGTGCCAGCACCCCCTCACCGAATGCAGATACGCAGTATTTT; CDR3 protein: CASTPSPNADTQYF
D gene: NA; clone size: NA; V gene: TRBV27; J gene: TRBJ2-7; CDR3 DNA: TGTGCCAGCAGCCCTCGCGGACTCCACTCCGGCTCCTACGAGCAGTACTTC; CDR3 protein: CASSPRGLHSGSYEQYF
D gene: TRBD2; clone size: NA; V gene: TRBV25-1; J gene: TRBJ2-7; CDR3 DNA: TGTGCCAGCAGTGAAACCCTAGCGGGTATGCAGTACTTC; CDR3 protein: CASSETLAGMQYF
D gene: NA; clone size: NA; V gene: TRBV7-8; J gene: TRBJ2-2; CDR3 DNA: TGTGCCAGCAGCCTCGGAGGGAGGAACACCGGGGAGCTGTTTTTT; CDR3 protein: CASSLGGRNTGELFF
D gene: NA; clone size: NA; V gene: TRBV5-5; J gene: TRBJ2-5; CDR3 DNA: TGTGCCAGCAGCTTGGTGGTAGGGACCCAGTACTTC; CDR3 protein: CASSLVVGTQYF
D gene: NA; clone size: NA; V gene: TRBV1; J gene: TRBJ2-2; CDR3 DNA: TGCACCAGCGCCACGGGTAGCGGACTGTACGCGAACACCGGGGAGCTGTTTTTT; CDR3 protein: CTSATGSGLYANTGELFF
D gene: NA; clone size: NA; V gene: TRBV18; J gene: TRBJ1-5; CDR3 DNA: TGTGCCAGCTCACCACAGGGGGTTAACAATCAGCCCCAGCATTTT; CDR3 protein: CASSPQGVNNQPQHF
D gene: NA; clone size: NA; V gene: TRBV12-5; J gene: TRBJ2-2; CDR3 DNA: TGTGCTAGTGGCCAGAGACGGAACCCGAACACCGGGGAGCTGTTTTTT; CDR3 protein: CASGQRRNPNTGELFF
D gene: NA; clone size: NA; V gene: TRBV30; J gene: TRBJ2-1; CDR3 DNA: TGTGCCTGGGCCGGGACGGCCACATCTGAGCAGTTCTTC; CDR3 protein: CAWAGTATSEQFF
D gene: TRBD2; clone size: NA; V gene: TRBV6-6; J gene: TRBJ2-1; CDR3 DNA: TGTGCCAGCAGTTCCGGGGGGTATGAGCAGTTCTTC; CDR3 protein: CASSSGGYEQFF
D gene: TRBD1; clone size: NA; V gene: TRBV5-1; J gene: TRBJ1-5; CDR3 DNA: TGCGCCAGCAGTCCCGGACAGGGGGCAAATCAGCCCCAGCATTTT; CDR3 protein: CASSPGQGANQPQHF
D gene: NA; clone size: NA; V gene: TRBV29-1; J gene: TRBJ2-2; CDR3 DNA: TGCAGCGTTGTTGTTGGGGGGACCGGGGAGCTGTTTTTT; CDR3 protein: CSVVVGGTGELFF
D gene: NA; clone size: NA; V gene: TRBV4-3; J gene: TRBJ2-3; CDR3 DNA: TGCGCCAGCAGCCAAGCACCCGGCGGAACTAGCACAGATACGCAGTATTTT; CDR3 protein: CASSQAPGGTSTDTQYF
D gene: NA; clone size: NA; V gene: TRBV13; J gene: TRBJ2-1; CDR3 DNA: TGTGCCAGCAGCTCCGGACAAGGCAGCAATGAGCAGTTCTTC; CDR3 protein: CASSSGQGSNEQFF
D gene: NA; clone size: once; V gene: TRBV4-3; J gene: TRBJ1-2; CDR3 DNA: TGCGCCAGCAGCCAAGATCGTCTCGGAGCCTCCAGCTATGGCTACACCTTC; CDR3 protein: CASSQDRLGASSYGYTF
D gene: NA; clone size: NA; V gene: TRBV11-2; J gene: TRBJ2-7; CDR3 DNA: TGTGCCAGCAGCTTACAGAACTACGAGCAGTACTTC; CDR3 protein: CASSLQNYEQYF
D gene: TRBD2; clone size: NA; V gene: TRBV5-6; J gene: TRBJ2-2; CDR3 DNA: TGTGCCAGCAGCTTGGGACTAGCGGGAGGGGCGAGATCCGGGGAGCTGTTTTTT; CDR3 protein: CASSLGLAGGARSGELFF
D gene: NA; clone size: NA; V gene: TRBV7-9; J gene: TRBJ1-1; CDR3 DNA: TGTGCCAGCAGCTTCAAAGACAGCCCTTCTGGCACTGAAGCTTTCTTT; CDR3 protein: CASSFKDSPSGTEAFF
D gene: NA; clone size: NA; V gene: TRBV19; J gene: TRBJ2-3; CDR3 DNA: TGTGCCAGTAACCTGGGACTGATCACAGATACGCAGTATTTT; CDR3 protein: CASNLGLITDTQYF
D gene: TRBD2; clone size: NA; V gene: TRBV28; J gene: TRBJ2-1; CDR3 DNA: TGTGCCAGCAGTCGCGGGAGCAATGAGCAGTTCTTC; CDR3 protein: CASSRGSNEQFF
D gene: TRBD2; clone size: NA; V gene: TRBV7-6; J gene: TRBJ2-1; CDR3 DNA: TGTGCCAGCAGCTATGTCCCGGGACTAGCGGGAGGACCCAAATCCTACAATGAGCAGTTCTTC; CDR3 protein: CASSYVPGLAGGPKSYNEQFF
D gene: TRBD2; clone size: NA; V gene: TRBV5-6; J gene: TRBJ2-3; CDR3 DNA: TGTGCCAGCAGCCTTCTCACCGCCTCGGGAGGGACAGATACGCAGTATTTT; CDR3 protein: CASSLLTASGGTDTQYF
D gene: NA; clone size: NA; V gene: TRBV11-2; J gene: TRBJ1-3; CDR3 DNA: TGTGCCAGCGGGGGGTACTCTGGAAACACCATATATTTT; CDR3 protein: CASGGYSGNTIYF
D gene: TRBD2; clone size: NA; V gene: TRBV18; J gene: TRBJ2-1; CDR3 DNA: TGTGCCAGCTCTCAGGGGACAGCTAGCGGGAGCGGTCCGCAGTTCTTC; CDR3 protein: CASSQGTASGSGPQFF
D gene: NA; clone size: once; V gene: TRBV18; J gene: TRBJ1-5; CDR3 DNA: TGTGCCAGCTCACCAGGGAAACCTGATCAGCCCCAGCATTTT; CDR3 protein: CASSPGKPDQPQHF
D gene: NA; clone size: NA; V gene: TRBV28; J gene: TRBJ2-1; CDR3 DNA: TGTGCCAGCAGTTTACCTTCTGAGCAGTTCTTC; CDR3 protein: CASSLPSEQFF
D gene: TRBD1; clone size: NA; V gene: TRBV28; J gene: TRBJ2-7; CDR3 DNA: TGTGCCAGCAGTTTCTGGGACAGGGCGGGTGAGCAGTACTTC; CDR3 protein: CASSFWDRAGEQYF
D gene: TRBD1; clone size: once; V gene: TRBV27; J gene: TRBJ1-1; CDR3 DNA: TGTGCCAGCAGATTGGGACAGCCGAACACTGAAGCTTTCTTT; CDR3 protein: CASRLGQPNTEAFF
D gene: NA; clone size: NA; V gene: TRBV30; J gene: TRBJ2-7; CDR3 DNA: TGTGCCTGGAGTGCCGGATTACTCTGGGGAGAGCAGTACTTC; CDR3 protein: CAWSAGLLWGEQYF
D gene: TRBD2; clone size: NA; V gene: TRBV5-1; J gene: TRBJ2-1; CDR3 DNA: TGCGCCAGCAGCTCGGCCCTCGGGGGGATGGCGGTCAATGAGCAGTTCTTC; CDR3 protein: CASSSALGGMAVNEQFF
D gene: TRBD1; clone size: NA; V gene: TRBV5-1; J gene: TRBJ2-3; CDR3 DNA: TGCGCCAGCAGCTTGGGAGGAACAGGGGTCAGTAGCACAGATACGCAGTATTTT; CDR3 protein: CASSLGGTGVSSTDTQYF
D gene: TRBD1; clone size: NA; V gene: TRBV15; J gene: TRBJ2-7; CDR3 DNA: TGTGCCACCAGCAGAGCGACCGGGACAGGATACTACGAGCAGTACTTC; CDR3 protein: CATSRATGTGYYEQYF
D gene: TRBD2; clone size: NA; V gene: TRBV9; J gene: TRBJ2-3; CDR3 DNA: TGTGCCAGCAGCGAGCGGGAGGGCGACACAGATACGCAGTATTTT; CDR3 protein: CASSEREGDTDTQYF
D gene: NA; clone size: NA; V gene: TRBV10-1; J gene: TRBJ2-7; CDR3 DNA: TGCGCCAGCAGTGAGTCGAAGGGAACCCAAGGGAAGCATACCTACGAGCAGTACTTC; CDR3 protein: CASSESKGTQGKHTYEQYF
D gene: NA; clone size: NA; V gene: TRBV27; J gene: TRBJ2-3; CDR3 DNA: TGTGCCAGCAGGCTCCTGGACGGCACAGATACGCAGTATTTT; CDR3 protein: CASRLLDGTDTQYF
D gene: NA; clone size: NA; V gene: TRBV28; J gene: TRBJ2-7; CDR3 DNA: TGTGCCAGCAGTTTTCTGAAGGGCTCCTACGAGCAGTACTTC; CDR3 protein: CASSFLKGSYEQYF
D gene: NA; clone size: NA; V gene: TRBV30; J gene: TRBJ1-3; CDR3 DNA: TGTGCCTGGAGTGTACTCGGAGGGTCGATATCTGGAAACACCATATATTTT; CDR3 protein: CAWSVLGGSISGNTIYF
D gene: NA; clone size: NA; V gene: TRBV6-6; J gene: TRBJ2-1; CDR3 DNA: TGTGCCAGCAGTTTCAGCACTAGGTACAATGAGCAGTTCTTC; CDR3 protein: CASSFSTRYNEQFF
D gene: NA; clone size: once; V gene: TRBV4-2; J gene: TRBJ2-2; CDR3 DNA: TGTGCCAGCAGCCCGCCTCCATGGCGGGACGGCGGGGAGCTGTTTTTT; CDR3 protein: CASSPPPWRDGGELFF
D gene: NA; clone size: NA; V gene: TRBV11-2; J gene: TRBJ1-3; CDR3 DNA: TGTGCCAGCAGCTCAAAAGTTCTGCTGGGGAGCTCTGGAAACACCATATATTTT; CDR3 protein: CASSSKVLLGSSGNTIYF
D gene: TRBD2; clone size: NA; V gene: TRBV7-2; J gene: TRBJ2-7; CDR3 DNA: TGTGCCAGCAGCGTTAGCGGGAGAATAAACGAGCAGTACTTC; CDR3 protein: CASSVSGRINEQYF
D gene: NA; clone size: NA; V gene: TRBV7-8; J gene: TRBJ2-1; CDR3 DNA: TGTGCCAGCAGCTGGGGTGGGAGGTTCAGGAATGAGCAGTTCTTC; CDR3 protein: CASSWGGRFRNEQFF
D gene: TRBD1; clone size: NA; V gene: TRBV28; J gene: TRBJ1-4; CDR3 DNA: TGTGCCAGCAGTTCCGGGACAGGGTTATCCGGACTGTTTTTT; CDR3 protein: CASSSGTGLSGLFF
D gene: NA; clone size: NA; V gene: TRBV4-2; J gene: TRBJ2-7; CDR3 DNA: TGTGCCAGCAGCCAATTGCCCCGGGATTACGAGCAGTACTTC; CDR3 protein: CASSQLPRDYEQYF
D gene: NA; clone size: NA; V gene: TRBV5-6; J gene: TRBJ1-5; CDR3 DNA: TGTGCCAGCAGCTTTTGGGACGTCGGCAATCAGCCCCAGCATTTT; CDR3 protein: CASSFWDVGNQPQHF
D gene: TRBD2; clone size: once; V gene: TRBV7-2; J gene: TRBJ2-7; CDR3 DNA: TGTGCCAGCAGCTTCTCTGGGACTAGCTCCTACGAGCAGTACTTC; CDR3 protein: CASSFSGTSSYEQYF
D gene: TRBD2; clone size: NA; V gene: TRBV30; J gene: TRBJ2-2; CDR3 DNA: TGTGCCTGGAGTACCGGGACTACCAACACCGGGGAGCTGTTTTTT; CDR3 protein: CAWSTGTTNTGELFF
D gene: NA; clone size: few; V gene: TRBV18; J gene: TRBJ2-2; CDR3 DNA: TGTGCCAGCTCACTAATCGAGTCGGGTGGCGGGGAGCTGTTTTTT; CDR3 protein: CASSLIESGGGELFF
D gene: TRBD1; clone size: NA; V gene: TRBV29-1; J gene: TRBJ2-5; CDR3 DNA: TGCAGCGTTGGACAGGGGTTAGAGACCCAGTACTTC; CDR3 protein: CSVGQGLETQYF
D gene: NA; clone size: NA; V gene: TRBV10-2; J gene: TRBJ1-1; CDR3 DNA: TGCGCCAGCAGTGATTGGGGTACTGAAGCTTTCTTT; CDR3 protein: CASSDWGTEAFF
D gene: TRBD2; clone size: NA; V gene: TRBV7-2; J gene: TRBJ2-6; CDR3 DNA: TGTGCCAGCAGCCCCCGGACTAGCGGGATATCTGGGGCCAACGTCCTGACTTTC; CDR3 protein: CASSPRTSGISGANVLTF
D gene: NA; clone size: NA; V gene: TRBV5-1; J gene: TRBJ1-3; CDR3 DNA: TGCGCCAGCAGCTTGGTTCCTGGCGCTGGAAACACCATATATTTT; CDR3 protein: CASSLVPGAGNTIYF
D gene: NA; clone size: NA; V gene: TRBV5-1; J gene: TRBJ2-1; CDR3 DNA: TGCGCCAGCCGCGGGACCATACAGGTCAATGAGCAGTTCTTC; CDR3 protein: CASRGTIQVNEQFF
D gene: TRBD2; clone size: NA; V gene: TRBV18; J gene: TRBJ2-5; CDR3 DNA: TGTGCCAGCTCACCCGGGACTAGTCGACGAGAGACCCAGTACTTC; CDR3 protein: CASSPGTSRRETQYF
D gene: TRBD1; clone size: NA; V gene: TRBV19; J gene: TRBJ1-1; CDR3 DNA: TGTGCCAGTAGAGCTAACAGGGGGCCCTACCTTTCGAACACTGAAGCTTTCTTT; CDR3 protein: CASRANRGPYLSNTEAFF
D gene: NA; clone size: NA; V gene: TRBV14; J gene: TRBJ1-1; CDR3 DNA: TGTGCCAGCAGCCCTTACTCGGGGCGAGGGACTGAAGCTTTCTTT; CDR3 protein: CASSPYSGRGTEAFF
D gene: TRBD2; clone size: NA; V gene: TRBV6-1; J gene: TRBJ2-7; CDR3 DNA: TGTCCCGTCCCTTGGGGCGGGAGAGAGGACGAGCAGTACTTC; CDR3 protein: CPVPWGGREDEQYF
D gene: NA; clone size: NA; V gene: TRBV6-1; J gene: TRBJ2-5; CDR3 DNA: TGTGCCAGCAGTGCTCAGGGCCAAGAGACCCAGTACTTC; CDR3 protein: CASSAQGQETQYF